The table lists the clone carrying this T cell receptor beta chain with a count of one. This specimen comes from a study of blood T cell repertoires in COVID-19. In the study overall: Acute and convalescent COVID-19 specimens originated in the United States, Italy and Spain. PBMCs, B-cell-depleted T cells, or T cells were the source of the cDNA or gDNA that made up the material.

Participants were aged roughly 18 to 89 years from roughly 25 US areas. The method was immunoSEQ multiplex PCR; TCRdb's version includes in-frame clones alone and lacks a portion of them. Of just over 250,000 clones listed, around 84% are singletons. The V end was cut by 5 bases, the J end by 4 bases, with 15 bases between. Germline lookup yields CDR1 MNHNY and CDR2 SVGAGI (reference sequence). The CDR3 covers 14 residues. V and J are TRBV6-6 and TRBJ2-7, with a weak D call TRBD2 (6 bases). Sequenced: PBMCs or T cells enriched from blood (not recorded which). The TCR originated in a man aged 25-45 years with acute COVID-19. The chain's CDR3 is CASSTSGPWYEQYV. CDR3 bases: TGTGCCAGCAGTACAAGCGGGCCGTGGTACGAGCAGTACGTC.